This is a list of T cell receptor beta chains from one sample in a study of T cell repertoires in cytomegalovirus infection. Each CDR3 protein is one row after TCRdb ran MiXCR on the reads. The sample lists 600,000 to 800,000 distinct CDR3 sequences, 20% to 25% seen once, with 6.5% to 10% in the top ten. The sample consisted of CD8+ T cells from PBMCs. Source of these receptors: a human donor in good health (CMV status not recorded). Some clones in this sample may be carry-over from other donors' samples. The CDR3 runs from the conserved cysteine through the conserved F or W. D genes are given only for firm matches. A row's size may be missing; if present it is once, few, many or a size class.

DNA: TGTGCCAGCAGCTCCGCGGGGATGAAGCGGGTCGGGGAGCTGTTTTTT
CDR3: CASSSAGMKRVGELFF
D: NA
size: NA
V: TRBV11-2
J: TRBJ2-2

DNA: TGTGCCAGCAGCTTAGTCGGGGGACGGAACACTGAAGCTTTCTTT
CDR3: CASSLVGGRNTEAFF
D: NA
size: few
V: TRBV7-9
J: TRBJ1-1

DNA: TGTGCCAGCAGCAACTTCACAGGGGGTCCCACTGAAGCTTTCTTT
CDR3: CASSNFTGGPTEAFF
D: TRBD1
size: NA
V: TRBV12-3/TRBV12-4
J: TRBJ1-1

DNA: TGTGCCAGCAGCGTAGCTCCAGGGGTAGCGGGGCCCACCACCGGGGAGCTGTTTTTT
CDR3: CASSVAPGVAGPTTGELFF
D: TRBD2
size: NA
V: TRBV9
J: TRBJ2-2

DNA: TGTGCCAGTAGTTCCCAGGGTTCGGACGGAAACACCATATATTTT
CDR3: CASSSQGSDGNTIYF
D: NA
size: many
V: TRBV19
J: TRBJ1-3

DNA: TGTGCCAGCAGTTTATCCAAAGGGACTGAAGCTTTCTTT
CDR3: CASSLSKGTEAFF
D: NA
size: few
V: TRBV27
J: TRBJ1-1

DNA: TGCAGTGAGGGGACCTCTAGCACAGAGACGCAGTATTTT
CDR3: CSEGTSSTETQYF
D: NA
size: NA
V: TRBV20-1
J: TRBJ2-3

DNA: TGTGCCAGCAGCCCCGAGGGTAGCGGGGCTAACAATGAGCAGTTCTTC
CDR3: CASSPEGSGANNEQFF
D: TRBD2
size: once
V: TRBV7-9
J: TRBJ2-1

DNA: TGTGCCAGTAGCCAGGGGGTAAAGCCCCAGCATTTT
CDR3: CASSQGVKPQHF
D: TRBD1
size: NA
V: TRBV19
J: TRBJ1-5

DNA: TGCGCCAGCAGCCAAGCAGGCGGCTACGCTGGGGAGCAGTTCTTC
CDR3: CASSQAGGYAGEQFF
D: NA
size: NA
V: TRBV4-1
J: TRBJ2-1

DNA: TGCAGTGCTAACGTGAAAAGGCCGTCCCTACCGGGAAACACCATATATTTT
CDR3: CSANVKRPSLPGNTIYF
D: NA
size: NA
V: TRBV20-1
J: TRBJ1-3

DNA: TGTGCCACCAGCAGACGCCGACAAGTTGGAAACACCATATATTTT
CDR3: CATSRRRQVGNTIYF
D: NA
size: few
V: TRBV15
J: TRBJ1-3

DNA: TGTGCCAGCAGGCCAGGTGGTTTTAGCTCCTATAATTCACCCCTCCACTTT
CDR3: CASRPGGFSSYNSPLHF
D: NA
size: many
V: TRBV7-8
J: TRBJ1-6

DNA: TGTGCCAGCAGACCCGGACAGGTTAATTCACCCCTCCACTTT
CDR3: CASRPGQVNSPLHF
D: TRBD1
size: few
V: TRBV27
J: TRBJ1-6

DNA: TGTGCCACCAGTGATGGGGACACATACAATGAGCAGTTCTTC
CDR3: CATSDGDTYNEQFF
D: NA
size: few
V: TRBV24-1
J: TRBJ2-1

DNA: TGTGCCAGCAGGGGACAGGGCGTTCCAGAAGCTTTCTTT
CDR3: CASRGQGVPEAFF
D: TRBD1
size: NA
V: TRBV6-1
J: TRBJ1-1

DNA: TGTGCCATCAGTGAAACTAGCTACGAGCAGTACTTC
CDR3: CAISETSYEQYF
D: NA
size: NA
V: TRBV10-3
J: TRBJ2-7

DNA: TGTGCCAGCAGCTTACGGGTTATGGACAGTAATTTCGGGGAGCTGTTTTTT
CDR3: CASSLRVMDSNFGELFF
D: NA
size: many
V: TRBV7-2
J: TRBJ2-2

DNA: TGCGCCAGCAGCTTGATGGGACAGGGGGCCTACAATGAGCAGTTCTTC
CDR3: CASSLMGQGAYNEQFF
D: TRBD1
size: NA
V: TRBV5-1
J: TRBJ2-1

DNA: TGCAGTGCTAGGTTCCCGGGGTTTGATGGCTACACCTTC
CDR3: CSARFPGFDGYTF
D: NA
size: few
V: TRBV20-1
J: TRBJ1-2

DNA: TGCAGTGCTAGAAGTAGCGGGACCTACGAGCAGTACTTC
CDR3: CSARSSGTYEQYF
D: TRBD2
size: NA
V: TRBV20-1
J: TRBJ2-7

DNA: TGTGCCAGCAGTTACTCGAGGGCTAGCGAATACAATGAGCAGTTCTTC
CDR3: CASSYSRASEYNEQFF
D: NA
size: few
V: TRBV6-2/TRBV6-3
J: TRBJ2-1

DNA: TGTGCCAGCAGCTTGGGGGTTGGAGGGAATGAGCAGTTCTTC
CDR3: CASSLGVGGNEQFF
D: NA
size: many
V: TRBV11-2
J: TRBJ2-1

DNA: TGTGCCAGCAGCCCCGAGAATTTGGGGAACACTGAAGCTTTCTTT
CDR3: CASSPENLGNTEAFF
D: NA
size: NA
V: TRBV4-2
J: TRBJ1-1

DNA: TGTGCCAGCAGTTACCCTGGGACAGGGCACGGCTACACCTTC
CDR3: CASSYPGTGHGYTF
D: TRBD1
size: NA
V: TRBV6-5
J: TRBJ1-2

DNA: TGCAGCGCTGGGACTAGCGGGCCAAGCAATGAGCAGTTCTTC
CDR3: CSAGTSGPSNEQFF
D: TRBD2
size: few
V: TRBV29-1
J: TRBJ2-1

DNA: TGTGCCAGCAGTGCCCGGACCCCCTATCAGCCCCAGCATTTT
CDR3: CASSARTPYQPQHF
D: NA
size: many
V: TRBV2
J: TRBJ1-5

DNA: TGTGCCGTCAGGGTGGCAGGGTACTACAATGAGCAGTTCTTC
CDR3: CAVRVAGYYNEQFF
D: NA
size: NA
V: TRBV10-3
J: TRBJ2-1

DNA: TGTGCCACCAGTGATTTGAAGGAGGGGTCGGATACGCAGTATTTT
CDR3: CATSDLKEGSDTQYF
D: NA
size: few
V: TRBV24-1
J: TRBJ2-3

DNA: TGTGCCAGCAGTTTTTCTACTAGCGGGGCTGAAAATGAGCAGTTCTTC
CDR3: CASSFSTSGAENEQFF
D: TRBD2
size: NA
V: TRBV6-2/TRBV6-3
J: TRBJ2-1

DNA: TGTGCTAGCAGCCTCAACAGGGGGGTCACAGATACGCAGTATTTT
CDR3: CASSLNRGVTDTQYF
D: TRBD1
size: many
V: TRBV7-6
J: TRBJ2-3

DNA: TGTGCCAGCAGCCCGTGGGGGGCACACACCGGGGAGCTGTTTTTT
CDR3: CASSPWGAHTGELFF
D: NA
size: many
V: TRBV14
J: TRBJ2-2

DNA: TGTGCCACCAGCCCCTTAGCGGGGGGGCGGCCCGGGGAGCTGTTTTTT
CDR3: CATSPLAGGRPGELFF
D: TRBD2
size: NA
V: TRBV15
J: TRBJ2-2

DNA: TGTGCCAGCAGCTCCACCCCAGGGGGCCTTGGCGGGGAGCTGTTTTTT
CDR3: CASSSTPGGLGGELFF
D: TRBD1
size: NA
V: TRBV7-2
J: TRBJ2-2

DNA: TGTGCCAGCAGCAAACGACAGGCTCAAGAGACCCAGTACTTC
CDR3: CASSKRQAQETQYF
D: NA
size: few
V: TRBV14
J: TRBJ2-5

DNA: TGTGCCAGCACCCGCCCAGGGGATGGCTACACCTTC
CDR3: CASTRPGDGYTF
D: NA
size: few
V: TRBV27
J: TRBJ1-2

DNA: TGTGTCAGCAGTTTGACAGGGGGCGTCTATGGCTACACCTTC
CDR3: CVSSLTGGVYGYTF
D: TRBD1
size: NA
V: TRBV28
J: TRBJ1-2

DNA: TGTGCCAGCAGCTCTCCGGAGGAACTCACAGATACGCAGTATTTT
CDR3: CASSSPEELTDTQYF
D: NA
size: NA
V: TRBV7-9
J: TRBJ2-3

DNA: TGTGCCAGCAGCTTTGAGGGGGCATTCACTGAAGCTTTCTTT
CDR3: CASSFEGAFTEAFF
D: TRBD1
size: many
V: TRBV7-6
J: TRBJ1-1

DNA: TGTGCCAGCAGCTTGTCACGCAATAATGAAAAACTGTTTTTT
CDR3: CASSLSRNNEKLFF
D: NA
size: few
V: TRBV5-6
J: TRBJ1-4

DNA: TGCGCCAGCAGCCAAGGCGTACTACTAGGGGATACGCAGTATTTT
CDR3: CASSQGVLLGDTQYF
D: NA
size: many
V: TRBV4-1
J: TRBJ2-3

DNA: TGTGCCAGTAGTATAAAGGACAGGGTTATAGGTGAGCAGTTCTTC
CDR3: CASSIKDRVIGEQFF
D: TRBD1
size: few
V: TRBV19
J: TRBJ2-1

DNA: TGTGCCAGCAGCGCGGACAGGGGTCCCGAGCAGTACTTC
CDR3: CASSADRGPEQYF
D: TRBD1
size: NA
V: TRBV7-8
J: TRBJ2-7

DNA: TGCAGCGTTGGAAAGCCGAACACAGATACGCAGTATTTT
CDR3: CSVGKPNTDTQYF
D: NA
size: NA
V: TRBV29-1
J: TRBJ2-3

DNA: TGCAGTGCCAATAGCGGGGGGGCCTCAGATACGCAGTATTTT
CDR3: CSANSGGASDTQYF
D: TRBD2
size: NA
V: TRBV20-1
J: TRBJ2-3

DNA: TGCAGCGTTGTGGGGAAAGAGACCCAGTACTTC
CDR3: CSVVGKETQYF
D: NA
size: NA
V: TRBV29-1
J: TRBJ2-5

DNA: TGTGCCAGCAGCTTATACGGTCCAGTACCTGCCGCCGGGGGAAACATTCAGTACTTC
CDR3: CASSLYGPVPAAGGNIQYF
D: NA
size: many
V: TRBV7-8
J: TRBJ2-4

DNA: TGTGCCAGCAGTTTATGGGGTTTCTCTGGCTACACCTTC
CDR3: CASSLWGFSGYTF
D: NA
size: NA
V: TRBV27
J: TRBJ1-2